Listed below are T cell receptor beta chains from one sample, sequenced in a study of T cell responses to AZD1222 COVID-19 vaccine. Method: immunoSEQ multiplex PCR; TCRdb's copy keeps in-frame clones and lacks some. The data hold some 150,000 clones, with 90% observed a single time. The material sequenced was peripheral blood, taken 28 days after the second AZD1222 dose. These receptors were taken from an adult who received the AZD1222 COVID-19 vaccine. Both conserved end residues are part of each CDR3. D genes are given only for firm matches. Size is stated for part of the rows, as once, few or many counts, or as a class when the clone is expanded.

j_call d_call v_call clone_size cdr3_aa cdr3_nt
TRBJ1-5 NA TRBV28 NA CASSSPRVSNQPQHF TGTGCCAGCAGTTCTCCCAGGGTAAGCAATCAGCCCCAGCATTTT
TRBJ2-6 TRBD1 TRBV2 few CASKKEQGGSGANVLTF TGTGCCAGCAAAAAAGAACAGGGGGGCTCTGGGGCCAACGTCCTGACTTTC
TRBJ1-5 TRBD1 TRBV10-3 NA CAIGSGTGVFQPQHF TGTGCCATAGGAAGTGGGACAGGGGTTTTTCAGCCCCAGCATTTT
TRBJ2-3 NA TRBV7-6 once CASSPRPGGSSTDTQYF TGTGCCAGCAGCCCCCGGCCAGGGGGGAGTAGCACAGATACGCAGTATTTT
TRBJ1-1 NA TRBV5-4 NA CASSLEQGATEAFF TGTGCCAGCAGCTTGGAGCAGGGAGCCACTGAAGCTTTCTTT
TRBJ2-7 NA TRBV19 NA CASSLRPGLNYEQYF TGTGCCAGTAGTTTGAGGCCAGGGCTTAACTACGAGCAGTACTTC
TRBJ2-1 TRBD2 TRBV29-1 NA CSVEEKGSGRAGTYNEQFF TGCAGCGTTGAAGAAAAAGGTAGCGGGAGGGCCGGGACCTACAATGAGCAGTTCTTC
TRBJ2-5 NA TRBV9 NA CASSPRQEETQYF TGTGCCAGCAGCCCAAGACAGGAAGAGACCCAGTACTTC
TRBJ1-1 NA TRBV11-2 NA CASSLDPGITEAFF TGTGCCAGCAGCTTAGATCCGGGGATCACTGAAGCTTTCTTT
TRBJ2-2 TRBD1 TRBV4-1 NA CASSPPGQGTGELFF TGCGCCAGCAGCCCCCCGGGACAGGGGACCGGGGAGCTGTTTTTT
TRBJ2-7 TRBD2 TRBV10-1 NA CASSEGLAGVRSYEQYF TGCGCCAGCAGTGAGGGACTAGCGGGAGTTCGATCCTACGAGCAGTACTTC
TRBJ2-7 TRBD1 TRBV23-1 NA CASSHLGQATAYEQYF TGCGCCAGCAGTCACCTGGGACAGGCGACTGCCTACGAGCAGTACTTC
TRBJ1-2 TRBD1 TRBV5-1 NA CASSVGQGHGYTF TGCGCCAGCAGCGTCGGACAGGGCCATGGCTACACCTTC
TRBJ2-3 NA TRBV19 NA CASSRKAVSSTDTQYF TGTGCCAGTAGTAGAAAAGCAGTCTCCTCCACAGATACGCAGTATTTT
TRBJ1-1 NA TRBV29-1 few CSVVGGDTEAFF TGCAGCGTTGTTGGAGGGGACACTGAAGCTTTCTTT
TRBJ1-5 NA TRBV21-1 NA CASSKDSGTNQPQHF TGTGCCAGCAGCAAAGATTCAGGGACCAATCAGCCCCAGCATTTT
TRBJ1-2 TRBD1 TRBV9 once CASSVGSQGAKNWDYGYTF TGTGCCAGCAGCGTAGGTTCCCAGGGGGCGAAGAATTGGGACTATGGCTACACCTTC